One and the same sample provided the 13 T cell receptor beta chains below, sequenced in a study of T-cell memory formation after mild COVID-19. One entry per CDR3 protein results from TCRdb running MiXCR on the 5' RACE reads. The sample lists roughly 510,000 distinct CDR3 sequences; roughly 17% were seen once. Sequencing was performed on PBMCs or a T cell subset sorted from them (not recorded which). Receptors were obtained from an adult woman who had mild COVID-19 (a few samples of this study predate the infection). Cell type and time point are not known.

This clonotype showed up just a few times. The chain has TRBV7-2 and TRBJ2-7; D call uncertain. Trimming shortened V by 7 bases and J by 7 bases, and 23 bases separated the two germline ends. The CDR3 contains 15 residues. From germline, CDR1 is SGHTA and CDR2 FQGNSA. CDR3 coding DNA: TGTGCCAGCACCTCCGGGCGACAAGCGAACACGGAGCAGTACTTC. This gives the protein CASTSGRQANTEQYF. Full variable domain (missing parts from reference TRBV7-2 and TRBJ2-7): GAGVSQSPSNKVTEKGKDVELRCDPISGHTALYWYRQSLGQGLEFLIYFQGNSAPDKSGLPSDRFSAERTGGSVSTLTIQRTQQEDSAVYLCASTSGRQANTEQYFGPGTRLTVT.

This clonotype was counted a few times. The chain uses TRBV29-1 and TRBJ1-1, with 9 bases fitting TRBD1. CDR1 and CDR2 from the germline V gene are SQVTM and ANQGSEA. V lost 7 bases to trimming and J lost 2 bases; unmatched junction nucleotides: 5. The CDR3 loop spans 13 amino acids. The CDR3 nucleotides read TGCAGCGGCAGGGACAGGGTAAACACTGAAGCTTTCTTT. It is translated as CSGRDRVNTEAFF.

This clonotype was detected a few times. The V and J genes are TRBV7-9 and TRBJ2-3; no firm D call. The CDR3 is 19 amino acids. Trimming shortened V by 3 bases and J by 3 bases, and 25 bases separated the two germline ends. Per germline, CDR1 SEHNR and CDR2 FQNEAQ (reference sequence). The CDR3 nucleotides are TGTGCCAGCAGCTTTATCACCGCTTGGCCCGTGGACGGGACAGATACGCAGTATTTT. Protein sequence: CASSFITAWPVDGTDTQYF.

The sample holds a few counts of this clonotype. The chain combines TRBV20-1 with TRBJ1-2; the D gene is possibly TRBD1 (5 bases). CDR1 and CDR2 (germline): DFQATT, SNEGSKA (reference sequence). V was clipped by 0 bases and J by 7 bases, with 24 bases between them. The CDR3 loop spans 17 amino acids. Here the CDR3 DNA reads TGCAGTGCTAGAGATGATGGCAGGGAAAATTTCGGAGGTGGCTACACCTTC. It yields the protein CSARDDGRENFGGGYTF.

This clonotype was observed many times. The J gene is TRBJ2-5, the V gene TRBV6-2 or TRBV6-3, with D maybe TRBD2 (7 bases). The CDR3 has 14 residues. Looked up from germline, CDR1 is MNHEY and CDR2 is SVGEGT. The V end lost 3 bases, the J end lost 4 bases, and 12 bases lay between the germline ends. CDR3 sequence: CASSYGGGRETQYF. CDR3 coding DNA: TGTGCCAGCAGTTATGGCGGGGGCCGAGAGACCCAGTACTTC.

This clonotype was counted between two and nine times. CDR3 residues: CASSPAGDYGYTF. The CDR3 region has the DNA TGCGCCAGCAGTCCGGCTGGCGACTATGGCTACACCTTC. This sequence joins TRBV4-3 and TRBJ1-2; D gene uncertain. The germline V gene has CDR1 LGHNA and CDR2 YSLEER. V lost 6 bases and J lost 3, with 11 bases in between. This CDR3 region has 13 residues.

V and J are TRBV27 and TRBJ2-7, with D maybe TRBD2 (5 bases). The germline V gene has CDR1 MNHEY and CDR2 SMNVEV (reference sequence). The CDR3 length is 13 residues. The V and J ends lost 3 bases and 2 bases respectively, with 8 bases between them. The CDR3 coding sequence is TGTGCCAGCAGTTTTCTAGCACCCTACGAGCAGTACTTC. Its protein product is CASSFLAPYEQYF.

The rearrangement links TRBV27 to TRBJ2-1; D gene unclear. The CDR3 spans 11 residues. From germline, CDR1 is MNHEY and CDR2 SMNVEV (reference sequence). Trimming took off 4 bases at V and 8 bases at J, with 6 bases between the two ends. CDR3 nucleotide sequence: TGTGCCAGCAGTTCCCCGGATGAGCAGTTCTTC. The encoded protein is CASSSPDEQFF.

This clonotype showed up many times. The J gene is TRBJ2-7, the V gene TRBV20-1, with 10 bases matching TRBD2. The junction had 5 bases not matched to a gene; V was cut back by 5 bases and J by 1 base. There are 14 residues in the CDR3. CDR1 and CDR2 (germline): DFQATT, SNEGSKA (reference sequence). The CDR3 region is CSAGSSGSSYEQYF. In DNA form, the CDR3 reads TGCAGTGCTGGGTCTAGCGGGAGTTCCTACGAGCAGTACTTC.

This clonotype was seen a handful of times. The rearrangement links TRBV24-1 to TRBJ2-1; 11 bases agree with TRBD2. After removal of 3 bases from V and 3 bases from J, the junction contained 3 bases not matched to a gene. The germline CDR1 and CDR2 sequences are KGHDR and SFDVKD. The CDR3 totals 16 residues. The CDR3 region has the DNA TGTGCCACCAGTGATCCCCTAGCGGGAGGCTACAATGAGCAGTTCTTC. The encoded protein is CATSDPLAGGYNEQFF.

The chain carries TRBV29-1 and TRBJ2-3; possible D gene TRBD1, 5 bases. Trimming stripped 4 bases from V and 3 bases from J, with 14 bases between. The germline CDR1 and CDR2 sequences are SQVTM and ANQGSEA. This CDR3 region has 14 residues. The CDR3 DNA reads TGCAGCGTTGGGGGCCTCACGGCAACAGATACGCAGTATTTT. Its protein product is CSVGGLTATDTQYF.

This clonotype has more than one count but fewer than ten. Germline is not matched at one junction end, which may reflect a read error. This chain links TRBV14 with TRBJ2-7, with 9 positions matching TRBD2. CDR3 length: 13 amino acids. CDR1 is SGHDN and CDR2 is FVKESK in the germline V gene. Written as DNA, the CDR3 is TGTGCCAGCAGCCAAGCTAGCGGGGTCGATCAGGACTTC. Its protein product is CASSQASGVDQDF. The full variable domain, in which reference TRBV14 and TRBJ2-7 provide the parts outside the CDR3, is EAGVTQFPSHSVIEKGQTVTLRCDPISGHDNLYWYRRVMGKEIKFLLHFVKESKQDESGMPNNRFLAERTGGTYSTLKVQPAELEDSGVYFCASSQASGVDQDFGPGTRLTVT.

This clonotype has ten or more counts. The rearrangement uses TRBV29-1 and TRBJ1-1; D remains unclear. The CDR3 has 13 amino acids. Germline CDR1 is SQVTM and CDR2 is ANQGSEA. V was pared by 6 bases and J by 3 bases, with 14 bases between. The CDR3 spells CSVPDLSHTEAFF. CDR3 nucleotides: TGCAGCGTCCCTGACTTGTCCCACACTGAAGCTTTCTTT.